Listed below are T cell receptor beta chains from one sample, sequenced in a study of T cell responses to AZD1222 COVID-19 vaccine. Method: immunoSEQ multiplex PCR; TCRdb's copy keeps in-frame clones and lacks some. This repertoire shows 90,000 to 150,000 clones, around nine tenths found once; its top ten account for 4.2%. The specimen comprised peripheral blood, sampled 28 days after the second dose of the MenACWY control vaccine. The origin of the receptors is an adult who received the MenACWY meningococcal vaccine as a control. The CDR3 runs from the conserved cysteine through the conserved F or W. Each record gives: D gene, J gene, V gene, clone size, CDR3 protein, CDR3 DNA. D genes are given only for firm matches. Where a row states a size, it is once, few, many or the class of an expanded clone; other rows omit it.

. | TRBJ2-7 | TRBV7-2 | . | CASSLGMRNYEQYF | TGTGCCAGCAGCTTAGGAATGCGGAACTACGAGCAGTACTTC
TRBD2 | TRBJ2-1 | TRBV6-4 | . | CASSVLAGVSNEQFF | TGTGCCAGCAGTGTTCTAGCGGGAGTTTCCAATGAGCAGTTCTTC
. | TRBJ2-3 | TRBV7-2 | . | CASVRSLLAATDTQYF | TGTGCCAGCGTCAGAAGCTTATTGGCGGCCACAGATACGCAGTATTTT
TRBD1 | TRBJ1-1 | TRBV10-3 | . | CAIRGPGQGTAEAFF | TGTGCCATCAGAGGCCCGGGACAGGGGACGGCTGAAGCTTTCTTT
. | TRBJ1-1 | TRBV9 | . | CASSVTQGTEAFF | TGTGCCAGCAGCGTAACCCAGGGAACTGAAGCTTTCTTT
. | TRBJ2-5 | TRBV5-4 | . | CASSSRQGPFGETQYF | TGTGCCAGCAGCAGTCGACAAGGGCCCTTCGGGGAGACCCAGTACTTC
. | TRBJ2-2 | TRBV6-5 | . | CASNGGNTGELFF | TGTGCCAGCAACGGGGGGAACACCGGGGAGCTGTTTTTT
. | TRBJ2-1 | TRBV5-1 | . | CASSEEATGSVYEQFF | TGCGCCAGCAGCGAAGAGGCAACAGGGAGTGTCTATGAGCAGTTCTTC
. | TRBJ1-5 | TRBV28 | . | CASSPRRVQPQHF | TGTGCCAGCAGTCCCCGAAGGGTTCAGCCCCAGCATTTT
. | TRBJ2-7 | TRBV7-7 | . | CASSLDIGGEQYF | TGTGCCAGCAGCTTAGACATCGGCGGGGAGCAGTACTTC
. | TRBJ2-2 | TRBV19 | . | CASTSSRGGGYTGELFF | TGTGCCAGTACCTCCTCGAGGGGAGGAGGGTACACCGGGGAGCTGTTTTTT
. | TRBJ2-1 | TRBV2 | . | CASSLAESPYNEQFF | TGTGCCAGCAGTTTAGCGGAAAGTCCCTACAATGAGCAGTTCTTC
. | TRBJ1-1 | TRBV5-1 | . | CASSLVAGSNTEAFF | TGCGCCAGCAGCTTGGTGGCAGGGTCGAACACTGAAGCTTTCTTT
. | TRBJ2-1 | TRBV3-1/TRBV3-2 | few | CASSRTGSGANEQFF | TGTGCCAGCAGCCGCACAGGGTCGGGGGCCAATGAGCAGTTCTTC
. | TRBJ2-1 | TRBV6-5 | . | CASRRTTSSYNEQFF | TGTGCCAGCAGACGGACGACAAGCTCCTACAATGAGCAGTTCTTC
. | TRBJ2-7 | TRBV19 | . | CASSIGLIGSYEQYF | TGTGCCAGTAGTATAGGACTTATAGGCTCCTACGAGCAGTACTTC
TRBD1 | TRBJ1-6 | TRBV14 | . | CASKPRQGNSPLHF | TGTGCCAGCAAACCGAGACAGGGGAATTCACCCCTCCACTTT
. | TRBJ1-2 | TRBV6-1 | . | CASSESYRSYGYTF | TGTGCCAGCAGTGAGTCTTATCGAAGCTATGGCTACACCTTC
. | TRBJ2-7 | TRBV4-2 | . | CASGQNAHEQYF | TGTGCCAGCGGTCAAAACGCTCACGAGCAGTACTTC
. | TRBJ1-6 | TRBV27 | . | CASSSARQGYNSPLHF | TGTGCCAGCAGTTCAGCCCGACAAGGCTATAATTCACCCCTCCACTTT
TRBD2 | TRBJ2-7 | TRBV19 | . | CASSIASGSYEQYF | TGTGCCAGTAGTATAGCTAGCGGGAGCTACGAGCAGTACTTC
. | TRBJ1-2 | TRBV6-5 | . | CASRRGRGPNYGYTF | TGTGCCAGCAGGCGAGGCAGGGGACCTAACTATGGCTACACCTTC
. | TRBJ2-7 | TRBV28 | . | CASSPAWKRGAHEQYF | TGTGCCAGCAGTCCCGCGTGGAAAAGGGGTGCCCACGAGCAGTACTTC
. | TRBJ1-2 | TRBV3-1/TRBV3-2 | once | CASSQDPRARGGYTF | TGTGCCAGCAGCCAAGATCCCCGGGCGCGGGGGGGCTACACCTTC
TRBD1 | TRBJ2-6 | TRBV29-1 | . | CSVEGDRGRSGANVLTF | TGCAGCGTTGAAGGGGACAGGGGGAGATCTGGGGCCAACGTCCTGACTTTC
. | TRBJ1-6 | TRBV5-1 | . | CASTGSSYNSPLHF | TGCGCCAGCACGGGCAGCTCCTATAATTCACCCCTCCACTTT
. | TRBJ2-5 | TRBV18 | . | CASSPWQGQETQYF | TGTGCCAGCTCACCCTGGCAGGGCCAAGAGACCCAGTACTTC
. | TRBJ1-1 | TRBV10-3 | . | CAISEREGKAFF | TGTGCCATCAGTGAAAGGGAAGGGAAAGCTTTCTTT
. | TRBJ2-3 | TRBV5-1 | . | CASSASRGPTLYTQYF | TGCGCCAGCAGCGCCTCGAGGGGCCCGACCCTTTATACGCAGTATTTT
TRBD2 | TRBJ2-1 | TRBV19 | few | CASSIGSTSGRAPHSYNEQFF | TGTGCCAGTAGTATTGGGTCTACGAGCGGGAGGGCCCCCCACTCCTACAATGAGCAGTTCTTC
TRBD1 | TRBJ2-1 | TRBV5-5 | . | CASSHGDRGFNEQFF | TGTGCCAGCAGCCACGGGGACAGGGGGTTTAATGAGCAGTTCTTC
TRBD1 | TRBJ2-1 | TRBV2 | . | CASRGDRFGNEQFF | TGTGCCAGCAGGGGGGACAGGTTTGGGAATGAGCAGTTCTTC
. | TRBJ2-1 | TRBV6-5 | . | CASSLLTASYNEQFF | TGTGCCAGCAGCCTCCTTACCGCCTCCTACAATGAGCAGTTCTTC
TRBD1 | TRBJ1-5 | TRBV5-6 | . | CASSLNRGELSNQPQHF | TGTGCCAGCAGCTTGAACAGGGGTGAACTTAGCAATCAGCCCCAGCATTTT
. | TRBJ1-1 | TRBV2 | . | CASSQDSPNTEAFF | TGTGCCAGCAGTCAGGACAGCCCGAACACTGAAGCTTTCTTT
. | TRBJ2-7 | TRBV21-1 | . | CASSKRCLAGEDSYEQYF | TGTGCCAGCAGCAAAAGGTGCCTAGCGGGAGAGGATAGCTACGAGCAGTACTTC
. | TRBJ1-1 | TRBV5-1 | . | CASGPPGGERTEAFF | TGCGCCAGCGGCCCCCCCGGGGGGGAAAGGACTGAAGCTTTCTTT
TRBD2 | TRBJ2-5 | TRBV3-1/TRBV3-2 | . | CASSPQGSGGLETQYF | TGTGCCAGCAGCCCACAGGGTAGCGGGGGATTAGAGACCCAGTACTTC
. | TRBJ1-2 | TRBV5-1 | . | CASSLTQGGYGYTF | TGCGCCAGCAGCTTGACACAGGGAGGGTATGGCTACACCTTC
. | TRBJ2-1 | TRBV6-5 | . | CASSSQGLRNEQFF | TGTGCCAGCAGCTCTCAGGGACTTCGCAATGAGCAGTTCTTC
TRBD2 | TRBJ2-1 | TRBV28 | . | CASSLLTSGTYNEQFF | TGTGCCAGCAGTTTATTAACTAGCGGCACTTACAATGAGCAGTTCTTC
. | TRBJ2-7 | TRBV7-9 | . | CAGDGGTAYEQYF | TGTGCGGGAGACGGGGGTACGGCATACGAGCAGTACTTC
TRBD2 | TRBJ2-3 | TRBV11-2 | . | CASSLGWVTSGSTDTQYF | TGTGCCAGCAGCTTAGGATGGGTTACTAGCGGTAGCACAGATACGCAGTATTTT
. | TRBJ2-1 | TRBV3-1/TRBV3-2 | . | CASSQEFGGQYNEQFF | TGTGCCAGCAGCCAAGAGTTCGGGGGACAATACAATGAGCAGTTCTTC
TRBD2 | TRBJ2-2 | TRBV10-3 | . | CAISAGGFGGELFF | TGTGCCATCAGTGCCGGGGGGTTCGGCGGGGAGCTGTTTTTT
. | TRBJ2-3 | TRBV3-1/TRBV3-2 | once | CASSQRIRGGRTDTQYF | TGTGCCAGCAGCCAAAGAATTCGCGGGGGCCGCACAGATACGCAGTATTTT
TRBD1 | TRBJ2-5 | TRBV5-5 | . | CASSYSAGGAWETQYF | TGTGCCAGCAGCTACTCGGCAGGGGGCGCTTGGGAGACCCAGTACTTC